This TCR beta chain is drawn from a study of OX40 agonist ivuxolimab in advanced cancers. General study points: CD4+ and CD8+ blood T cells expanded clonally by week 6 at 0.1 to 3.0 mg/kg.

The assay was immunoSEQ multiplex PCR, and TCRdb's table has in-frame clones only and misses some. The table lists under 90,000 clones, approximately 85% of them singletons. This CDR3 comprises 14 residues. The germline CDR1 and CDR2 sequences are MNHNY and SVGAGI (reference sequence). Trimming shortened V by 4 bases and J by 3 bases, and 13 bases separated the two germline ends. About this clone itself: The antigen remains undetermined.

The material was CD4+ or CD8+ T cells sorted from blood, obtained in a trial of the OX40 agonist ivuxolimab. The receptor comes from an adult with an advanced solid tumor such as melanoma, head and neck, liver or kidney cancer. The V call is TRBV6-6, the J call TRBJ2-7; TRBD1 is a possible D gene (5 bases). CDR3 in amino acids: CASSSSGQYYEQYF. CDR3 nucleotides: TGTGCCAGCAGTTCCTCAGGGCAATACTACGAGCAGTACTTC.